Following are 32 T cell receptor beta chains from one sample sequenced in a study of cytomegalovirus exposure and HLA in healthy donors. PCR involved 60 Vbeta and 13 Jbeta primers. Measured with immunoSEQ multiplex PCR; TCRdb has only the in-frame clones, and not every one. The sample lists around 99,000 clones; under 85% were seen once. Sequencing was performed on PBMCs. All receptors come from a male donor in good health and CMV-seronegative.

The chain links TRBV11-2 to TRBJ1-5; D is unclear. The ends were cut back, 3 bases at V and 4 bases at J, with 7 bases in the middle. Germline V CDR1 and CDR2: SGHAT, FQNNGV. CDR3 length: 13 residues. The CDR3 region is CASSLELNQPQHF. Written as DNA, the CDR3 is TGTGCCAGCAGCTTGGAGTTGAATCAGCCCCAGCATTTT. Using reference TRBV11-2 and TRBJ1-5 for the parts outside the CDR3, the full variable domain is EAGVAQSPRYKIIEKRQSVAFWCNPISGHATLYWYQQILGQGPKLLIQFQNNGVVDDSQLPKDRFSAERLKGVDSTLKIQPAKLEDSAVYLCASSLELNQPQHFGDGTRLSIL.

This chain uses TRBV7-8 with TRBJ2-5, with a weak D call TRBD1 (5 bases). Germline values: CDR1 SGHVS, CDR2 FQNEAQ. CDR3 size: 16 residues. The V end was cut by 1 base, the J end by 6 bases, with 18 bases between. CDR3 in amino acids: CASSLEGQGASKTQYF. The DNA for the CDR3 is TGTGCCAGCAGCTTAGAAGGGCAGGGTGCTTCAAAGACCCAGTACTTC.

This chain joins TRBV15 and TRBJ2-3; D remains ambiguous. The germline V gene has CDR1 LNHNV and CDR2 YYDKDF (reference sequence). The CDR3 loop spans 15 amino acids. V lost 6 bases to trimming and J lost 5 bases, with 18 bases between them. DNA of the CDR3: TGTGCCACCAGAGGAAACTTAGGAGTAGTAGATACGCAGTATTTT. It specifies CATRGNLGVVDTQYF. The full variable domain, in which reference TRBV15 and TRBJ2-3 provide the parts outside the CDR3, is DAMVIQNPRYQVTQFGKPVTLSCSQTLNHNVMYWYQQKSSQAPKLLFHYYDKDFNNEADTPDNFQSRRPNTSFCFLDIRSPGLGDTAMYLCATRGNLGVVDTQYFGPGTRLTVL.

V usage is TRBV6-5 and J usage is TRBJ2-7; the match to TRBD1 covers 8 bases. Germline values: CDR1 MNHEY, CDR2 SVGAGI. The CDR3 totals 13 residues. With V trimmed by 2 bases and J by 6 bases, 3 bases remained unmatched. CDR3 amino acids: CASSYGQGSEQYF. The CDR3 coding sequence is TGTGCCAGCAGTTACGGACAGGGTAGCGAGCAGTACTTC.

This clone showed up just a few times. The gene calls are TRBV28 and TRBJ2-5, with D possibly being TRBD1 (9 bases). Germline V gene lookup returns CDR1 MDHEN and CDR2 SYDVKM. Trimming cost V 6 bases and J 5 bases, with 22 bases left between them. The CDR3 totals 16 residues. This CDR3 is CASSRRGDRVRETQYF. The CDR3 DNA sequence: TGTGCCAGCAGCCGGCGGGGGGACAGGGTGAGGGAGACCCAGTACTTC.

The rearrangement joins TRBV19 to TRBJ1-5; no clear D gene. In germline, CDR1 is LNHDA, CDR2 SQIVND (reference sequence). V was cut by 10 bases and J by 6 bases, with 22 bases left in between. CDR3 length equals 15 residues. CDR3 nucleotide sequence: TGTGCCACCCAGATCGGAGGGATTCCCCCTCAGCCCCAGCATTTT. Translated: CATQIGGIPPQPQHF. Variable domain in full (rest from reference TRBV19 and TRBJ1-5): DGGITQSPKYLFRKEGQNVTLSCEQNLNHDAMYWYRQDPGQGLRLIYYSQIVNDFQKGDIAEGYSVSREKKESFPLTVTSAQKNPTAFYLCATQIGGIPPQPQHFGDGTRLSIL.

This clone was counted between two and nine times. The chain is built from TRBV4-1 and TRBJ2-6; 8 nucleotides line up with TRBD1. In germline, CDR1 is MGHRA, CDR2 YSYEKL. V gave up 0 bases and J gave up 8 bases; unmatched junction bases: 6. The CDR3 loop spans 16 amino acids. The CDR3 DNA reads TGCGCCAGCAGCCAAGACGACAGGGGATGGACCAACGTCCTGACTTTC. Translation: CASSQDDRGWTNVLTF.

The rearrangement uses TRBV11-3 and TRBJ1-4; 7 positions agree with TRBD1. CDR3 size: 15 residues. Germline V gene sequence: CDR1 SGHNT, CDR2 YENEEA. The junction had 10 bases not matched to a gene; V was cut back by 8 bases and J by 4 bases. The CDR3 region is CASGQGERVNEKLFF. Written as DNA, the CDR3 is TGTGCCAGCGGCCAGGGGGAACGGGTTAATGAAAAACTGTTTTTT.

This clone came up a few times. This chain joins TRBV7-9 and TRBJ2-1; TRBD2 matches at 11 bases. Germline CDR1 and CDR2: SEHNR and FQNEAQ (reference sequence). The V segment lost 4 bases and the J segment 7 bases; nucleotides outside the gene matches: 3. The CDR3 is made up of 14 amino acids. The CDR3 coding sequence is TGTGCCAGCAGCTCTCCTAGCGGGAGGAATGAGCAGTTCTTC. Protein: CASSSPSGRNEQFF.

V is TRBV11-2 and J is TRBJ2-2, with D maybe TRBD2 (6 bases). The CDR3 covers 12 residues. Germline V CDR1 and CDR2: SGHAT, FQNNGV. Trimming removed 5 bases from V and 9 bases from J, with 10 bases in between. The CDR3 region has the DNA TGTGCCAGCAGCAGACTAGTCCGGGAGCTGTTTTTT. It specifies CASSRLVRELFF.

The V gene is TRBV18, the J gene TRBJ1-1, with D uncertain. V was shortened by 6 bases and J by 1 base, with 12 bases between the two germline ends. The germline gives CDR1 KGHSH, CDR2 LQKENI. The CDR3 covers 14 residues. The CDR3 protein is CASSPVAGNTEAFF. CDR3 nucleotides: TGTGCCAGCTCCCCGGTGGCAGGGAACACTGAAGCTTTCTTT. The variable domain in full, with the rest retrieved from reference TRBV18 and TRBJ1-1, is NAGVMQNPRHLVRRRGQEARLRCSPMKGHSHVYWYRQLPEEGLKFMVYLQKENIIDESGMPKERFSAEFPKEGPSILRIQQVVRGDSAAYFCASSPVAGNTEAFFGQGTRLTVV.

This clone appeared a single time. The V and J genes are TRBV6-7 and TRBJ2-5; 8 bases agree with TRBD2. The J call may be mistaken, given a closer DNA end match to TRBJ2-7. TRBV6-7 belongs to the ORF category, with a function that is uncertain. There are 15 residues in the CDR3. This CDR3 is CASRTREAHSYEQYF. In DNA form, the CDR3 reads TGTGCCAGCAGGACGCGGGAGGCTCACTCCTACGAGCAGTACTTC.

The chain recombines TRBV13 with TRBJ2-3; D possibly corresponds to TRBD1 (6 bases). The CDR3 sequence is 17 residues long. CDR1 is PRHDT, CDR2 FYEKMQ, per germline (reference sequence). Trimming shortened V by 4 bases and J by 2 bases, and 19 bases separated the two germline ends. The CDR3 region is CASSSDQGKGDTDTQYF. CDR3 DNA sequence: TGTGCCAGCAGCTCGGACCAGGGGAAAGGGGACACAGATACGCAGTATTTT.

This chain links TRBV7-2 with TRBJ2-1; no firm D call. V lost 3 bases to trimming and J lost 9 bases, with 9 bases between them. There are 12 residues in the CDR3. Germline CDR1 reads SGHTA; CDR2 reads FQGNSA. CDR3 bases: TGTGCCAGCAGCTTGATAGCTACTGAGCAGTTCTTC. It codes for CASSLIATEQFF.

The chain carries TRBV28 and TRBJ2-7; tentative D call: TRBD2 (6 bases). The V end was cut by 8 bases, the J end by 6 bases, with 17 bases between. The CDR3 is 13 residues long. Germline V CDR1 and CDR2: MDHEN, SYDVKM. The DNA of the CDR3 is TGTGCCAGCCTCTTGGAGGGTCAGGGCGAGCAGTACTTC. This sequence encodes CASLLEGQGEQYF.

This clone was observed a few times. V and J are TRBV29-1 and TRBJ1-3; no definite D call. The CDR3 has 11 amino acids. V was pared by 4 bases and J by 1 base, with 2 bases between. CDR1 is SQVTM, CDR2 ANQGSEA, per germline. CDR3 residues: CSVASGNTIYF. DNA of the CDR3: TGCAGCGTTGCTTCTGGAAACACCATATATTTT. The full variable domain, rest sourced from reference TRBV29-1 and TRBJ1-3, is SAVISQKPSRDICQRGTSLTIQCQVDSQVTMMFWYRQQPGQSLTLIATANQGSEATYESGFVIDKFPISRPNLTFSTLTVSNMSPEDSSIYLCSVASGNTIYFGEGSWLTVV.

This rearrangement joins TRBV7-9 to TRBJ2-6, with TRBD1 matching over 9 bases. The ends lost 5 bases at V and 2 bases at J; junction bases unmatched: 7. The CDR3 is 17 residues long. Germline V CDR1 and CDR2: SEHNR, FQNEAQ (reference sequence). The CDR3 spells CASSPRRDRAGANVLTF. The CDR3 DNA reads as TGTGCCAGCAGCCCCAGACGGGACAGGGCTGGGGCCAACGTCCTGACTTTC. The entire variable domain, with the rest obtained from reference TRBV7-9 and TRBJ2-6, is as follows: DTGVSQNPRHKITKRGQNVTFRCDPISEHNRLYWYRQTLGQGPEFLTYFQNEAQLEKSRLLSDRFSAERPKGSFSTLEIQRTEQGDSAMYLCASSPRRDRAGANVLTFGAGSRLTVL.

This clone was recorded once. The chain uses TRBV29-1 and TRBJ1-2, with TRBD1 matching over 8 bases. The junction had 3 bases not matched to a gene; V was cut back by 7 bases and J by 5 bases. This CDR3 is 11 amino acids long. Germline V CDR1 and CDR2: SQVTM, ANQGSEA. The DNA for the CDR3 is TGCAGCGCGGGACAGGTGTATGGCTACACCTTC. This gives the protein CSAGQVYGYTF. Complete variable domain (other parts from reference TRBV29-1 and TRBJ1-2): SAVISQKPSRDICQRGTSLTIQCQVDSQVTMMFWYRQQPGQSLTLIATANQGSEATYESGFVIDKFPISRPNLTFSTLTVSNMSPEDSSIYLCSAGQVYGYTFGSGTRLTVV.

The chain combines TRBV6-5 with TRBJ2-7; TRBD1 matches 10 bases. This CDR3 has 16 residues. Germline CDR1 MNHEY, CDR2 SVGAGI. V trimming: 0 bases; J trimming: 0 bases; junction bases outside the gene matches: 2. CDR3 sequence (DNA): TGTGCCAGCAGTTACTCCGGACAGGGGGGCTCCTACGAGCAGTACTTC. Translated: CASSYSGQGGSYEQYF.

This clone was seen only once. The J gene is TRBJ2-1, the V gene TRBV9; 8 positions match TRBD2. V dropped 2 bases and J dropped 7; count of bases not matched to a gene: 14. Germline V lookup: CDR1 SGDLS, CDR2 YYNGEE. This CDR3 has 17 amino acids. CDR3 sequence reads: CASSVPSATSDPNEQFF. Here the CDR3 DNA reads TGTGCCAGCAGCGTGCCGAGTGCGACTAGCGACCCAAATGAGCAGTTCTTC.

The chain links TRBV19 to TRBJ2-1, with D hard to call. The CDR3 length is 16 residues. Trimming cost V 8 bases and J 0 bases, with 17 bases left between them. Germline lookup yields CDR1 LNHDA and CDR2 SQIVND (reference sequence). The CDR3 loop is CASDDGVQSSYNEQFF. CDR3 DNA: TGTGCCAGTGATGACGGCGTACAGAGCTCCTACAATGAGCAGTTCTTC.

J is TRBJ1-1 and V is TRBV25-1, with TRBD1 identical over 8 bases. Germline CDR1 MGHDK, CDR2 SYGVNS. This CDR3 spans 14 amino acids. V shed 6 bases, J shed 4 bases, and the junction held 7 bases outside the gene matches. CDR3 sequence (DNA): TGTGCCAGCAGCGATTCCAGGGGGCTCACTGAAGCTTTCTTT. Translated: CASSDSRGLTEAFF.

This chain connects TRBV5-1 to TRBJ2-5; 9 positions match TRBD2. V trimming: 0 bases; J trimming: 5 bases; junction bases outside the gene matches: 8. CDR3 size: 16 residues. Germline values: CDR1 SGHRS, CDR2 YFSETQ. The CDR3 nucleotides are TGCGCCAGCAGCTTGGCTGTGCGGGAGGGCCGTGAGACCCAGTACTTC. Protein: CASSLAVREGRETQYF.

The rearrangement joins TRBV4-1 to TRBJ1-3; maybe TRBD1 (6 bases). The V end was cut by 0 bases, the J end by 0 bases, with 18 bases between. Germline lookup yields CDR1 MGHRA and CDR2 YSYEKL. The CDR3 covers 19 residues. The CDR3 DNA follows: TGCGCCAGCAGCCAAGAGAGGGTGGAGACAGGACCCTCTGGAAACACCATATATTTT. This encodes CASSQERVETGPSGNTIYF.

In nucleotides, the CDR3 is TGTGCCAGCAGCCCACAATGGGCGTCAGGGGAGACCCAGTACTTC. Its translation: CASSPQWASGETQYF. The rearrangement joins TRBV9 to TRBJ2-5, with D possibly being TRBD1 (5 bases). Germline V gene lookup returns CDR1 SGDLS and CDR2 YYNGEE. V shed 4 bases and J shed 5 bases, with 18 bases lying between them. The CDR3 runs 15 residues.

V and J are TRBV5-4 and TRBJ2-1, with TRBD1 matching 8 bases. The length of the CDR3 is 14 residues. V lost 3 bases, J lost 3 bases, and 2 bases stayed unmatched. Germline V gene lookup returns CDR1 SGHNT and CDR2 YYREEE (reference sequence). CDR3 sequence: CASSSQGGYNEQFF. The CDR3 bases are TGTGCCAGCAGCTCACAGGGGGGCTACAATGAGCAGTTCTTC. The full variable domain, rest sourced from reference TRBV5-4 and TRBJ2-1, is ETGVTQSPTHLIKTRGQQVTLRCSSQSGHNTVSWYQQALGQGPQFIFQYYREEENGRGNFPPRFSGLQFPNYSSELNVNALELDDSALYLCASSSQGGYNEQFFGPGTRLTVL.

This chain connects TRBV29-1 to TRBJ1-2; D is undetermined. This CDR3 comprises 12 residues. CDR1 is SQVTM and CDR2 is ANQGSEA in the germline V gene. Between the trimmed V and J ends, which lost 7 bases and 4 bases, there was a span of 13 bases. The CDR3 spells CSAGSRTYGYTF. In DNA form, the CDR3 reads TGCAGCGCCGGGAGCAGAACCTATGGCTACACCTTC.

The V call is TRBV25-1, the J call TRBJ2-7, with 9 bases identical to TRBD1. Germline trimming cut 0 bases from V and 6 bases from J; bases unmatched to any gene: 12. Germline V lookup: CDR1 MGHDK, CDR2 SYGVNS. The length of the CDR3 is 17 residues. The chain's CDR3 is CASSEYNPRTGVREQYF. The CDR3 region has the DNA TGTGCCAGCAGTGAATATAACCCGCGGACAGGGGTTCGCGAGCAGTACTTC.

The chain carries TRBV27 and TRBJ2-3; no firm D call. This CDR3 has 15 residues. The germline V gene has CDR1 MNHEY and CDR2 SMNVEV (reference sequence). Between the trimmed V and J ends, which lost 6 bases and 0 bases, there was a span of 13 bases. CDR3 coding DNA: TGTGCCAGCAGGCCTACAACAGTTAGCACAGATACGCAGTATTTT. It is translated as CASRPTTVSTDTQYF.

V usage is TRBV14 and J usage is TRBJ1-2; D gene ambiguous. V shed 0 bases and J shed 4 bases, with 6 bases lying between them. The length of the CDR3 is 13 residues. Germline CDR1 and CDR2: SGHDN and FVKESK. The CDR3 DNA follows: TGTGCCAGCAGCCAAGATCTGTCCTATGGCTACACCTTC. Its protein is CASSQDLSYGYTF.

V is TRBV13 and J is TRBJ2-4; 10 bases map to TRBD2. The CDR3 consists of 14 residues. J gave up 1 base and V 8 bases, and 2 bases lay outside the gene matches. CDR1 and CDR2 from the germline V gene are PRHDT and FYEKMQ (reference sequence). The CDR3 spells CASRSGGAKNIQYF. In DNA form, the CDR3 reads TGTGCCAGCCGTAGCGGGGGGGCCAAAAACATTCAGTACTTC. The variable domain in full, with the rest retrieved from reference TRBV13 and TRBJ2-4, is AAGVIQSPRHLIKEKRETATLKCYPIPRHDTVYWYQQGPGQDPQFLISFYEKMQSDKGSIPDRFSAQQFSDYHSELNMSSLELGDSALYFCASRSGGAKNIQYFGAGTRLSVL.

The CDR3 coding sequence is TGTGCCACCAGCACCGGACTGGATGAAAACATTCAGTACTTC. It encodes CATSTGLDENIQYF. The chain employs TRBV15 and TRBJ2-4, with D possibly TRBD2 on 5 matching bases. The CDR3 loop spans 14 amino acids. Germline loops: CDR1 LNHNV, CDR2 YYDKDF (reference sequence). V lost 4 bases to trimming and J lost 5 bases, with 12 bases between them.